The source of this TCR beta chain is a study of blood T cell repertoires in COVID-19. TCRdb's copy holds only in-frame clones and misses some; the assay was immunoSEQ multiplex PCR. The repertoire holds 170,000 or so clones, with around 90% as singletons. Membership in each cohort depended on participant-reported clinical history. Losses at the gene ends were 2 bases for V and 8 bases for J; bases not matched to a gene: 3. This CDR3 contains 14 residues. Germline V CDR1 and CDR2: SGHAT, FQNNGV. The specimen was PBMCs or T cells enriched from blood (not recorded which). This clonotype was obtained from a young woman who had recovered from COVID-19. The chain recombines TRBV11-2 with TRBJ1-6, with 7 bases matching TRBD1. The CDR3 spells CASSLTGVDSPLHF. CDR3 bases: TGTGCCAGCAGCTTAACAGGGGTCGATTCACCCCTCCACTTT.